Listed here are 6 T cell receptor beta chains from one sample, sequenced in a study of Ad26.COV2.S vaccination and SARS-CoV-2 variants. The repertoire was sequenced with immunoSEQ multiplex PCR; TCRdb's copy has only in-frame clones and lacks some. Of about 97,000 clones listed, over 70% are singletons. Here the sequenced sample was peripheral blood, taken after recovery from COVID-19. These TCRs come from a human donor who had recovered from COVID-19.

This sequence joins TRBV6-6 and TRBJ1-3, with a possible D match to TRBD1 (5 bases). The CDR3 totals 16 residues. The germline V gene encodes CDR1 MNHNY and CDR2 SVGAGI (reference sequence). V lost 0 bases and J 2 bases, leaving 11 bases between the germline ends. The CDR3 loop is CASSYSSPGPGNTIYF. As DNA, the CDR3 is TGTGCCAGCAGTTACTCCTCTCCAGGGCCTGGAAACACCATATATTTT.

The rearrangement joins TRBV3-1 (or the pseudogene TRBV3-2) to TRBJ1-3; D is uncertain. Germline V CDR1 and CDR2: LGHDT, YNNKEL (reference sequence). This CDR3 region has 14 residues. V was pared by 0 bases and J by 4 bases, with 7 bases between. The CDR3 DNA follows: TGTGCCAGCAGCCAAGATAACCGGGGAAACACCATATATTTT. Translating it yields CASSQDNRGNTIYF.

V and J are TRBV29-1 and TRBJ1-4; D is uncertain. The germline V and J ends were trimmed by 0 bases and 2 bases, with 16 bases remaining between them. The germline CDR1 and CDR2 sequences are SQVTM and ANQGSEA. This CDR3 spans 17 amino acids. This CDR3 is CSVEDLGPTPTNEKLFF. The CDR3 bases are TGCAGCGTTGAAGATCTAGGACCGACACCTACTAATGAAAAACTGTTTTTT.

This clone was counted at least ten times. The V and J genes are TRBV11-2 and TRBJ2-7, with D possibly TRBD1 on 5 matching bases. The V and J ends lost 5 bases and 5 bases respectively, with 13 bases between them. The CDR3 loop spans 13 amino acids. Germline V lookup: CDR1 SGHAT, CDR2 FQNNGV. The CDR3 region is CASSAGIDHEQYF. The CDR3 DNA sequence: TGTGCCAGCAGCGCAGGGATCGACCACGAGCAGTACTTC.

This chain links TRBV28 with TRBJ1-5; D ambiguous. The CDR3 contains 16 residues. Deletions cut 4 bases from V and 6 bases from J, with 19 bases between. Germline-derived CDR1 and CDR2 are MDHEN and SYDVKM. Here the CDR3 reads CASSSAGPGSGQPQHF. The CDR3 nucleotides read TGTGCCAGCAGTTCCGCGGGCCCTGGGTCGGGTCAGCCCCAGCATTTT. The full variable domain, its missing parts supplied by reference TRBV28 and TRBJ1-5, is DVKVTQSSRYLVKRTGEKVFLECVQDMDHENMFWYRQDPGLGLRLIYFSYDVKMKEKGDIPEGYSVSREKKERFSLILESASTNQTSMYLCASSSAGPGSGQPQHFGDGTRLSIL.

This rearrangement joins TRBV2 to TRBJ1-2, with D perhaps TRBD1 (6 bases). Looked up from germline, CDR1 is SNHLY and CDR2 is FYNNEI. CDR3 length: 14 amino acids. V was pared by 4 bases and J by 0 bases, with 9 bases between. The CDR3 sequence is CASSGQGTNYGYTF. CDR3 sequence (DNA): TGTGCCAGCAGTGGGCAGGGGACTAACTATGGCTACACCTTC.